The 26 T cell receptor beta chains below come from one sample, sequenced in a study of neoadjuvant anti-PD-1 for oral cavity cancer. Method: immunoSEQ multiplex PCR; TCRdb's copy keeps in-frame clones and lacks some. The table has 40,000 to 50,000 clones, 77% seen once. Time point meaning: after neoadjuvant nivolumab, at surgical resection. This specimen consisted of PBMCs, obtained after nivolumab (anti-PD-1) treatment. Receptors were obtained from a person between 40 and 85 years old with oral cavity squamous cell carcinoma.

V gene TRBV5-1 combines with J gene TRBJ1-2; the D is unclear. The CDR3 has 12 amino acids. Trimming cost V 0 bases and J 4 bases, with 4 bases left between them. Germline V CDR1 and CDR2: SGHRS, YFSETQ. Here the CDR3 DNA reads TGCGCCAGCAGCTTGGCTTCCTATGGCTACACCTTC. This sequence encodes CASSLASYGYTF.

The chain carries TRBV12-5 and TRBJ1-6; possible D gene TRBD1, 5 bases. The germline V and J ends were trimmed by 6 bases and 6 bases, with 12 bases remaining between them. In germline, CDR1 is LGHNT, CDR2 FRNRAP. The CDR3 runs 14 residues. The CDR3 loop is CASGNIGTNSPLHF. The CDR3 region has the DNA TGTGCTAGTGGAAACATAGGGACTAATTCACCCCTCCACTTT. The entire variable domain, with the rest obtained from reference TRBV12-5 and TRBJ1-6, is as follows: DARVTQTPRHKVTEMGQEVTMRCQPILGHNTVFWYRQTMMQGLELLAYFRNRAPLDDSGMPKDRFSAEMPDATLATLKIQPSEPRDSAVYFCASGNIGTNSPLHFGNGTRLTVT.

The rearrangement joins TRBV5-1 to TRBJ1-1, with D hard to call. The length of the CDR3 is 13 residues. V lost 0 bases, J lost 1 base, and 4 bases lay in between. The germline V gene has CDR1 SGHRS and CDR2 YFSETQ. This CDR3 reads CASSLEGNTEAFF. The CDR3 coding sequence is TGCGCCAGCAGCTTGGAGGGGAACACTGAAGCTTTCTTT.

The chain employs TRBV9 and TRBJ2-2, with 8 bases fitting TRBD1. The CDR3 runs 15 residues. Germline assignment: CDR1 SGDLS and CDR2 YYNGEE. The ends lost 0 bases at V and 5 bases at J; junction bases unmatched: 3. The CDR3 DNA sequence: TGTGCCAGCAGCGTAGCACAGGGGGTAACCGGGGAGCTGTTTTTT. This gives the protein CASSVAQGVTGELFF.

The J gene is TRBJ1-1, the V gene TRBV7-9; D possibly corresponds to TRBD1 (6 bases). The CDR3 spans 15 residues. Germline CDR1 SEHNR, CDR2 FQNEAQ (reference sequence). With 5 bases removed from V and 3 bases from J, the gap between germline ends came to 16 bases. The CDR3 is CASSPRDRIYTEAFF. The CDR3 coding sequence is TGTGCCAGCAGCCCACGAGACAGGATCTACACTGAAGCTTTCTTT.

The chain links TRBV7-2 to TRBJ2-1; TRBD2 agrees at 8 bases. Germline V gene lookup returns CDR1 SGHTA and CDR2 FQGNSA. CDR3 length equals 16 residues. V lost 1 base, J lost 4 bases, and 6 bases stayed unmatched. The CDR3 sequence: CASSLGSSGSYNEQFF. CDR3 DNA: TGTGCCAGCAGCTTAGGATCCAGCGGGAGTTACAATGAGCAGTTCTTC.

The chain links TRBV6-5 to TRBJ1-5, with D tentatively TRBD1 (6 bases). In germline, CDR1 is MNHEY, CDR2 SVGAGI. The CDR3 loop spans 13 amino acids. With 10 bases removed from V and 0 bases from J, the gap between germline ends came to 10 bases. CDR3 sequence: CATKGDSNQPQHF. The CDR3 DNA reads TGTGCCACCAAGGGGGATAGCAATCAGCCCCAGCATTTT.

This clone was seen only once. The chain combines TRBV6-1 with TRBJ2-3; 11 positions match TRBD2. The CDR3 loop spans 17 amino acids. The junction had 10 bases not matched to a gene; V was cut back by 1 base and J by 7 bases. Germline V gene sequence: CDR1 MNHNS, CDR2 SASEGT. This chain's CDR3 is CASSEEAGLAGGNTQYF. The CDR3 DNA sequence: TGTGCCAGCAGTGAAGAAGCGGGGCTAGCGGGGGGTAATACGCAGTATTTT.

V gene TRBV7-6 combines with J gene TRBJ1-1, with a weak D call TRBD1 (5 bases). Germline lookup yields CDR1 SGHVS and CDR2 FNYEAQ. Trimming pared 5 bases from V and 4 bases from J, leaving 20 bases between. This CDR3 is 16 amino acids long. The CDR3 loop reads CASSLNPGRAATEAFF. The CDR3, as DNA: TGTGCCAGCAGCCTCAATCCGGGCAGGGCGGCCACTGAAGCTTTCTTT.

DNA of the CDR3: TGTGCCAGCAGCTCTAGCGGGGGCACAGATACGCAGTATTTT. Its protein is CASSSSGGTDTQYF. The chain carries TRBV13 and TRBJ2-3, with 9 bases matching TRBD2. With 4 bases clipped from V and 1 base from J, the junction kept 0 bases outside the gene matches. This CDR3 contains 14 residues. The germline V gene encodes CDR1 PRHDT and CDR2 FYEKMQ (reference sequence).

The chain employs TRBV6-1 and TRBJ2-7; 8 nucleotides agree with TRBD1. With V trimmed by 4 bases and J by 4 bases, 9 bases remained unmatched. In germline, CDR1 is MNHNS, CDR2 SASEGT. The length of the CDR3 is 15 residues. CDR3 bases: TGTGCCAGCAGTGGAAATCAGGGGGCGTCTTACGAGCAGTACTTC. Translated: CASSGNQGASYEQYF.

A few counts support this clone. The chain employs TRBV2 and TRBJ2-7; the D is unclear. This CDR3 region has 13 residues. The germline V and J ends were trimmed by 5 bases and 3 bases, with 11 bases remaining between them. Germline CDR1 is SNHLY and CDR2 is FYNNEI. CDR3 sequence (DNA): TGTGCCAGCAGTCAACAGACGGACTACGAGCAGTACTTC. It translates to CASSQQTDYEQYF.

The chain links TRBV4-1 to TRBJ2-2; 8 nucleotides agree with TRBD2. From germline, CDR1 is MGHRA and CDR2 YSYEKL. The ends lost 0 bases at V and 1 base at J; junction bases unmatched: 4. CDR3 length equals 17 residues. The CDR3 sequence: CASSQDPLAGNTGELFF. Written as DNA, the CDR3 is TGCGCCAGCAGCCAAGATCCCCTAGCGGGGAACACCGGGGAGCTGTTTTTT.

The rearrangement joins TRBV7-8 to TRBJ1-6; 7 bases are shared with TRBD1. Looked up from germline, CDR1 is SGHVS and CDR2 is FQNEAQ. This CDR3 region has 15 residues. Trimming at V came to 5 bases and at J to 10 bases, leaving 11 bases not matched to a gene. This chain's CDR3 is CASSTQGQASSPLHF. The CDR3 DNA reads TGTGCCAGCAGCACCCAAGGACAGGCTTCCTCACCCCTCCACTTT.

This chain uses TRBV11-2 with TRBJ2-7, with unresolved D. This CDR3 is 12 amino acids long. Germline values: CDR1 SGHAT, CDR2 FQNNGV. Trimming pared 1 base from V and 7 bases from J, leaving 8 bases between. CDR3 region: CASSLVSEEQYF. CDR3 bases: TGTGCCAGCAGCTTAGTTTCCGAGGAGCAGTACTTC. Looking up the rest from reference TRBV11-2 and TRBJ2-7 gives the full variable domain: EAGVAQSPRYKIIEKRQSVAFWCNPISGHATLYWYQQILGQGPKLLIQFQNNGVVDDSQLPKDRFSAERLKGVDSTLKIQPAKLEDSAVYLCASSLVSEEQYFGPGTRLTVT.

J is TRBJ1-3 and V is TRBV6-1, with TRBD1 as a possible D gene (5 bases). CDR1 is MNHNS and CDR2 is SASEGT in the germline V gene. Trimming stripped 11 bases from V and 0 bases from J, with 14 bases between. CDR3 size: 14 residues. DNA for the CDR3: TGTGCCGGGGGAGGAGTTACCTCTGGAAACACCATATATTTT. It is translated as CAGGGVTSGNTIYF.

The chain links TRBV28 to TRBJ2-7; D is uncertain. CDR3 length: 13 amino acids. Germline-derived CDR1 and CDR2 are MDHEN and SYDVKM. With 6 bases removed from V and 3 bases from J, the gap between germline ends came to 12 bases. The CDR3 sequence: CASRRGSYYEQYF. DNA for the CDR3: TGTGCCAGCAGACGCGGATCATACTACGAGCAGTACTTC.

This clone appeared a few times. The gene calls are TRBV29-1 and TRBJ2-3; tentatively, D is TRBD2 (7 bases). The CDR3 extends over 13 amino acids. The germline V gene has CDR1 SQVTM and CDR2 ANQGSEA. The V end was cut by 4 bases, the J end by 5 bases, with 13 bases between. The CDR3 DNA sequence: TGCAGCGTTGTAGGGGGGGCGATAGATACGCAGTATTTT. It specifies CSVVGGAIDTQYF.

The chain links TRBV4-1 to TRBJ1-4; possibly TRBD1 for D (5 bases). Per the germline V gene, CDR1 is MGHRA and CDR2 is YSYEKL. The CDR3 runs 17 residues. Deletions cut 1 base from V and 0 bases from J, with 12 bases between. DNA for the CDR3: TGCGCCAGCAGCCAAGGGGGCGGTCTTGCAACTAATGAAAAACTGTTTTTT. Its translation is CASSQGGGLATNEKLFF.

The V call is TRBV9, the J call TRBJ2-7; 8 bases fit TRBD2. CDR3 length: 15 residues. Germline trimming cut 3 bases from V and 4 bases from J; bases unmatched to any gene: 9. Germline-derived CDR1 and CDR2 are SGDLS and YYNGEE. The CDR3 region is CASSGAGALVYEQYF. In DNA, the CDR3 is TGTGCCAGCAGCGGAGCGGGGGCCCTCGTATACGAGCAGTACTTC.

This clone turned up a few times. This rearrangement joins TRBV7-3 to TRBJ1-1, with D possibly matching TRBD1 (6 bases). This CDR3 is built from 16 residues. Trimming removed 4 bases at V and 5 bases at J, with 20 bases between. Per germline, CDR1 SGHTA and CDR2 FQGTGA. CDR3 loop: CASSSDLQGGRTEAFF. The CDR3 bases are TGTGCCAGCAGCTCAGACTTACAGGGCGGGAGAACTGAAGCTTTCTTT.

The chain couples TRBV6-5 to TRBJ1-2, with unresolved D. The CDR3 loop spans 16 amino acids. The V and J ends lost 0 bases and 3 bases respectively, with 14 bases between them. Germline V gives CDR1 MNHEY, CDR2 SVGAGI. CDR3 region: CASSYSGYSGDYGYTF. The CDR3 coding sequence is TGTGCCAGCAGTTACTCGGGGTACAGCGGAGACTATGGCTACACCTTC.

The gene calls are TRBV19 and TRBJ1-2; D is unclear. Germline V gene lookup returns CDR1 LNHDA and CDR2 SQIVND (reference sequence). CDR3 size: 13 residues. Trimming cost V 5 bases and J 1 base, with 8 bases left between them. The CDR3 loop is CASSETFNYGYTF. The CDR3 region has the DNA TGTGCCAGTAGTGAGACATTTAACTATGGCTACACCTTC.

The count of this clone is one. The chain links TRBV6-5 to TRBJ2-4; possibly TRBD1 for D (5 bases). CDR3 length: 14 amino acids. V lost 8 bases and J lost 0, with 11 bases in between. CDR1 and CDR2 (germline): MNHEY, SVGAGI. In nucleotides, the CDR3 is TGTGCCAGCGCTCCAGGGAAAGCCAAAAACATTCAGTACTTC. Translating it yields CASAPGKAKNIQYF.

CDR3 loop: CASSIDRGGEAFF. The CDR3 coding sequence is TGTGCCAGCAGCATAGACAGGGGGGGTGAAGCTTTCTTT. V and J are TRBV5-4 and TRBJ1-1; 9 bases align to TRBD1. The germline gives CDR1 SGHNT, CDR2 YYREEE (reference sequence). This CDR3 has 13 residues. V gave up 4 bases and J gave up 7 bases; unmatched junction bases: 5.

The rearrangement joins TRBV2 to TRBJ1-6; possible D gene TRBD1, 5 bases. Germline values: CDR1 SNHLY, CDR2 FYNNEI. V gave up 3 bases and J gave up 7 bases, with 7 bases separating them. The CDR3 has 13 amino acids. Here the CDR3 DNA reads TGTGCCAGCAGTGACAGGGAGAATTCACCCCTCCACTTT. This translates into CASSDRENSPLHF.